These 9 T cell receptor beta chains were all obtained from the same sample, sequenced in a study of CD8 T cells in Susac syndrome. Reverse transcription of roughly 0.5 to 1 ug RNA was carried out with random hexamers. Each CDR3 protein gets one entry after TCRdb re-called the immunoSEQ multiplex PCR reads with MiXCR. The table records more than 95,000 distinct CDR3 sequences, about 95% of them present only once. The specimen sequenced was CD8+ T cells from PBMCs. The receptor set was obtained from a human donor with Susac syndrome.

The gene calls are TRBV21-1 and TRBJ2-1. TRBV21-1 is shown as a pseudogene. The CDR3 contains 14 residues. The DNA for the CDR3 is TGTGCCAGCCCGTGGAAAAGAGGTTACAATGAGCAGTTCTTC. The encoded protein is CASPWKRGYNEQFF.

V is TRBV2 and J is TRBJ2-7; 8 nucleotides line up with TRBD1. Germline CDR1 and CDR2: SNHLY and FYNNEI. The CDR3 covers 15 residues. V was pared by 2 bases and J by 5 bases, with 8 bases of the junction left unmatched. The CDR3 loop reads CASSERQGARHEQYF. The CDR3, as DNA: TGTGCCAGCAGTGAACGGCAGGGGGCTCGCCACGAGCAGTACTTC.

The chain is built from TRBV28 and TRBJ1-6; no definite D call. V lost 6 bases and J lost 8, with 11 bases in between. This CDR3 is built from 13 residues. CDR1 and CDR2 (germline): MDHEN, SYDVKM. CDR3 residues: CASRNWSDSPLHF. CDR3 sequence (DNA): TGTGCCAGCAGAAATTGGTCGGATTCACCCCTCCACTTT.

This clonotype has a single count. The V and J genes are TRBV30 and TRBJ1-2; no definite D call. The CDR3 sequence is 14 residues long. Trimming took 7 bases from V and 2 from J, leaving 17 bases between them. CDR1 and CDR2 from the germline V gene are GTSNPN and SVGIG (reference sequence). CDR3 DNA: TGTGCCTTACCCCGAGGGCTGGAGAACTATGGCTACACCTTC. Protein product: CALPRGLENYGYTF.

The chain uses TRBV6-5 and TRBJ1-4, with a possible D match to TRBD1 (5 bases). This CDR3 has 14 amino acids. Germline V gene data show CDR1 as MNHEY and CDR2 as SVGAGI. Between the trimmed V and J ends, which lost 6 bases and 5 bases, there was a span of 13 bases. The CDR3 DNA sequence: TGTGCCAGCAGGCCGGGGGACCCCAATGAAAAACTGTTTTTT. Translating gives CASRPGDPNEKLFF.

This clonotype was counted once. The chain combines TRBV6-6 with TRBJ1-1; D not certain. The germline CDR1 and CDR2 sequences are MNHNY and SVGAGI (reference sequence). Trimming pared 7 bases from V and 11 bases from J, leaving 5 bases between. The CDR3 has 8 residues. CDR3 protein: CASIEAFF. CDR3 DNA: TGTGCCAGCATAGAGGCTTTCTTT.

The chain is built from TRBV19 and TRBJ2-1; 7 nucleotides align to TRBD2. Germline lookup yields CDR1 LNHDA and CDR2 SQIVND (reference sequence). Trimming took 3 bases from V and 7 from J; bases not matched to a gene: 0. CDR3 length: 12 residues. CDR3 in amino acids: CASSMGGNEQFF. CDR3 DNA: TGTGCCAGTAGTATGGGAGGGAATGAGCAGTTCTTC.

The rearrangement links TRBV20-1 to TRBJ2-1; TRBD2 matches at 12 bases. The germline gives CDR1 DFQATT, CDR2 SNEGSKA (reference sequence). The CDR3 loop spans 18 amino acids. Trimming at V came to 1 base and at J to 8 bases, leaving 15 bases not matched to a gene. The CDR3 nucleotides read TGCAGTGCTAGAGGCCCCCCTGCTAGCGGGAGGGCTCTCGATGAGCAGTTCTTC. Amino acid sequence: CSARGPPASGRALDEQFF.

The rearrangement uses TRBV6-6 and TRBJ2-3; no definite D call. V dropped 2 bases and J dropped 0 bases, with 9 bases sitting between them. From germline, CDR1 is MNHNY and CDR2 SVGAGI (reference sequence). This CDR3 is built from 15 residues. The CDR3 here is CASSYRAASTDTQYF. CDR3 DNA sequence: TGTGCCAGCAGTTACAGGGCCGCTAGCACAGATACGCAGTATTTT.